The 27 T cell receptor beta chains listed next were all sequenced from one sample in a study of regulatory T cells in long-lasting Graves disease. The time point was: newly diagnosed GD, antithyroid drugs for less than 3 months. PBMC-derived RNA was used for the TCR library. Library construction for TCR beta used iRepertoire HTBI primers and Arm-PCR of CDR3 regions. Each CDR3 protein is one row after TCRdb ran MiXCR on the multiplex PCR reads. The table shows 550,000 to 700,000 distinct CDR3 sequences, with roughly 16% occurring only once. These data also featured in a second study, about T cells in Graves' hyperthyroidism and ophthalmopathy.

Sequences were derived from peripheral blood mononuclear cells (PBMCs), sampled at new diagnosis, from a patient treated with antithyroid drugs. The receptors here all came from a man between 18 and 35 years old with Graves disease.

This clonotype showed up just a few times. The chain joins TRBV13 to TRBJ2-5, with 12 nucleotides matching TRBD2. The J call may be mistaken, given a closer DNA end match to TRBJ2-1. CDR1 is PRHDT, CDR2 FYEKMQ, per germline (reference sequence). The CDR3 runs to 18 residues. This chain's CDR3 is CASSLGTSGRFLLDEQFF. The DNA for the CDR3 is TGTGCCAGCAGCTTGGGGACTAGCGGGCGGTTTTTGCTCGATGAGCAGTTCTTC.

This clonotype was counted between two and nine times. This CDR3 is CASSLAVIGESPLHF. The CDR3 DNA is TGCGCCAGCAGCTTGGCCGTCATCGGAGAGTCACCCCTCCACTTT. J is TRBJ1-6 and V is TRBV5-1; D not resolved. This CDR3 region has 15 residues. Germline V gene data show CDR1 as SGHRS and CDR2 as YFSETQ. The V gene lost 0 bases and the J gene lost 10 bases, with 14 bases spanning the gap. The variable domain in full, completed from reference TRBV5-1 and TRBJ1-6, reads KAGVTQTPRYLIKTRGQQVTLSCSPISGHRSVSWYQQTPGQGLQFLFEYFSETQRNKGNFPGRFSGRQFSNSRSEMNVSTLELGDSALYLCASSLAVIGESPLHFGNGTRLTVT.

This clonotype has ten or more counts. The J gene is TRBJ1-2, the V gene TRBV6-1; no clear D. V was cut by 0 bases and J by 8 bases, with 22 bases left in between. CDR1 and CDR2 (germline): MNHNS, SASEGT. This CDR3 is built from 17 residues. CDR3 amino acids: CASSEAGWLNDPLGYTF. CDR3 nucleotide sequence: TGTGCCAGCAGTGAAGCCGGTTGGCTAAACGACCCTTTGGGCTACACCTTC.

In regard to this clonotype: In this CDR3 the conserved last residue, phenylalanine or tryptophan, is missing, so a read error is likely. The J gene is TRBJ2-2, the V gene TRBV5-1; D perhaps matches TRBD2 (5 bases). Germline loops: CDR1 SGHRS, CDR2 YFSETQ. CDR3 length: 14 residues. V was clipped by 6 bases and J by 2 bases, with 11 bases between them. CDR3 in amino acids: CASTRPGNTGELFS. In DNA form, the CDR3 reads TGCGCCAGCACCCGACCGGGAAACACCGGGGAGCTGTTTTCT.

The chain links TRBV19 to TRBJ1-1; possible D gene TRBD1, 6 bases. Per germline, CDR1 LNHDA and CDR2 SQIVND (reference sequence). The CDR3 contains 13 residues. Trimming left V 5 bases short and J 4 bases short, with 11 bases between. The CDR3 protein is CASSWTEGTEAFF. DNA for the CDR3: TGTGCCAGTAGTTGGACAGAAGGCACTGAAGCTTTCTTT.

The gene calls are TRBV11-3 and TRBJ1-5; D is ambiguous. V lost 5 bases and J lost 0, with 17 bases in between. Germline CDR1 is SGHNT and CDR2 is YENEEA. CDR3 length: 17 amino acids. The CDR3 is CASSLRPTVNSNQPQHF. CDR3 coding DNA: TGTGCCAGCAGCCTTCGCCCGACGGTTAATAGCAATCAGCCCCAGCATTTT.

Comment on this clonotype: This may stem from a read error, because a much larger clone lies one nucleotide away. The J gene is TRBJ2-5, the V gene TRBV5-1, with 11 positions matching TRBD2. The V gene's germline CDR1 is SGHRS and CDR2 YFSETQ. After removal of 4 bases from V and 11 bases from J, the junction contained 13 bases not matched to a gene. The CDR3 runs 15 residues. CDR3 sequence: CASSHGTSGHNEQYF. The DNA of the CDR3 is TGCGCCAGCAGCCACGGGACTAGCGGCCACAATGAGCAGTACTTC.

The table lists this clonotype with many counts. The chain has TRBV2 and TRBJ2-7; 8 bases agree with TRBD1. This CDR3 spans 16 amino acids. Germline V CDR1 and CDR2: SNHLY, FYNNEI. Trimming took 6 bases from V and 4 from J; bases not matched to a gene: 14. The CDR3 nucleotides read TGTGCCAGCAGGGATGGACAGGGCCGGCTTGGGTACGAGCAGTACTTC. The encoded protein is CASRDGQGRLGYEQYF.

The rearrangement joins TRBV19 to TRBJ2-1, with D tentatively TRBD1 (6 bases). The CDR3 is made up of 14 amino acids. V lost 9 bases and J 6 bases, leaving 18 bases between the germline ends. Germline V gene sequence: CDR1 LNHDA, CDR2 SQIVND (reference sequence). This CDR3 is CASLLTGTVNEQFF. The CDR3 DNA is TGTGCCAGCCTATTGACAGGCACGGTCAATGAGCAGTTCTTC. Drawing the rest from reference TRBV19 and TRBJ2-1, the complete variable domain is DGGITQSPKYLFRKEGQNVTLSCEQNLNHDAMYWYRQDPGQGLRLIYYSQIVNDFQKGDIAEGYSVSREKKESFPLTVTSAQKNPTAFYLCASLLTGTVNEQFFGPGTRLTVL.

The table lists this clonotype with a few counts. This chain uses TRBV20-1 with TRBJ1-5; no clear D. CDR3 length: 15 residues. Germline V gene lookup returns CDR1 DFQATT and CDR2 SNEGSKA (reference sequence). Trimming took off 3 bases at V and 0 bases at J, with 12 bases between the two ends. The CDR3 bases are TGCAGTGCTAGGCGAGACGGAGATAGCAATCAGCCCCAGCATTTT. Encoded protein: CSARRDGDSNQPQHF.

In its sample, this clonotype was seen a few times. In DNA, the CDR3 is TGCGCCAGCAGTGAGAGAGGTACAAAGCTCGGGACCCAGTACTTC. Encoded protein: CASSERGTKLGTQYF. The J gene is TRBJ2-5, the V gene TRBV10-1; D is unclear. The germline V gene encodes CDR1 WNHNN and CDR2 SYGVQD (reference sequence). The CDR3 runs to 15 residues. The V end was cut by 2 bases, the J end by 7 bases, with 17 bases between.

About this clonotype itself: The germline gene is not matched at one end of the junction; a read error may be the cause. The chain employs TRBV12-3 or TRBV12-4 and TRBJ2-2; D might be TRBD1 (6 bases). This CDR3 has 13 residues. The CDR3 is CAISLVQGRELFF. The DNA for the CDR3 is TGTGCCATCAGTTTAGTTCAGGGGAGGGAGCTGTTTTTT.

The chain links TRBV5-1 to TRBJ2-5; D may correspond to TRBD1 or TRBD2 (5 bases each). Deletions cut 4 bases from V and 4 bases from J, with 14 bases between. CDR3 length: 14 amino acids. Germline V gene data show CDR1 as SGHRS and CDR2 as YFSETQ. The CDR3 DNA is TGCGCCAGCAGCAGAAACCGGGACGCAGAGACCCAGTACTTC. This translates into CASSRNRDAETQYF. The variable domain in full, completed from reference TRBV5-1 and TRBJ2-5, reads KAGVTQTPRYLIKTRGQQVTLSCSPISGHRSVSWYQQTPGQGLQFLFEYFSETQRNKGNFPGRFSGRQFSNSRSEMNVSTLELGDSALYLCASSRNRDAETQYFGPGTRLLVL.

Notes on this clonotype: A much larger clone differs from this one at a single base, so this may be a read error. The V and J genes are TRBV11-2 and TRBJ2-5; TRBD1 aligns across 7 bases. The CDR3 spans 15 residues. V shed 0 bases and J 2 bases; nucleotides not matched to a gene: 3. Germline CDR1 SGHAT, CDR2 FQNNGV. The CDR3 reads CASSLEEQGQETQYF. CDR3 nucleotides: TGTGCCAGCAGCTTAGAGGAACAGGGGCAAGAGACCCAGTACTTC. Looking up the rest from reference TRBV11-2 and TRBJ2-5 gives the full variable domain: EAGVAQSPRYKIIEKRQSVAFWCNPISGHATLYWYQQILGQGPKLLIQFQNNGVVDDSQLPKDRFSAERLKGVDSTLKIQPAKLEDSAVYLCASSLEEQGQETQYFGPGTRLLVL.

This clonotype was counted many times. CDR3 sequence: CSASWDRDYEQYF. CDR3 in DNA: TGCAGTGCTAGCTGGGACAGGGATTACGAGCAGTACTTC. This sequence joins TRBV20-1 and TRBJ2-7; 9 nucleotides match TRBD1. This CDR3 has 13 residues. The V segment lost 3 bases and the J segment 4 bases; nucleotides outside the gene matches: 4. CDR1 is DFQATT, CDR2 SNEGSKA, per germline (reference sequence).

This clonotype has at least ten counts. This CDR3 reads CAWSLGGRAPNEQFF. The CDR3 bases are TGTGCCTGGAGTTTAGGCGGGAGGGCCCCCAATGAGCAGTTCTTC. The V call is TRBV30, the J call TRBJ2-1; 9 bases fit TRBD2. The CDR3 has 15 amino acids. The junction had 8 bases not matched to a gene; V was cut back by 2 bases and J by 6 bases. CDR1 is GTSNPN and CDR2 is SVGIG in the germline V gene (reference sequence).

This clonotype was counted a few times. The J gene is TRBJ2-3, the V gene TRBV5-1; 9 bases are a match to TRBD1. Germline trimming cut 3 bases from V and 5 bases from J; bases unmatched to any gene: 7. Per the germline V gene, CDR1 is SGHRS and CDR2 is YFSETQ. This CDR3 region has 15 residues. DNA of the CDR3: TGCGCCAGCAGCTCATACCGGGACAGGGAAGATACGCAGTATTTT. Its translation: CASSSYRDREDTQYF.

The table lists this clonotype with a few counts. The V gene is TRBV29-1, the J gene TRBJ2-7; TRBD2 aligns across 7 bases. V shed 2 bases and J 5 bases; nucleotides not matched to a gene: 9. Germline V gives CDR1 SQVTM, CDR2 ANQGSEA. The CDR3 is made up of 14 amino acids. The CDR3 sequence: CSVEPGGSFDEQYF. CDR3 nucleotides: TGCAGCGTTGAACCGGGCGGGAGTTTCGACGAGCAGTACTTC.

This clonotype was seen many times. The genes are TRBV7-2 and TRBJ2-3; D is perhaps TRBD2 (5 bases). The CDR3 sequence is 14 residues long. V dropped 5 bases and J dropped 3 bases, with 12 bases sitting between them. Germline V gives CDR1 SGHTA, CDR2 FQGNSA. The CDR3, as DNA: TGTGCCAGCAGCCTCAGAGGGCGGACAGATACGCAGTATTTT. Encoded protein: CASSLRGRTDTQYF.

Only a few counts were recorded for this clonotype. This chain joins TRBV28 and TRBJ1-2; possible D gene TRBD1, 6 bases. The CDR3 is made up of 13 amino acids. V lost 5 bases and J 4 bases, leaving 11 bases between the germline ends. Germline loops: CDR1 MDHEN, CDR2 SYDVKM. CDR3 protein: CASSRRGAYGYTF. CDR3 bases: TGTGCCAGCAGTCGCAGGGGTGCCTATGGCTACACCTTC.

J is TRBJ2-3 and V is TRBV29-1; D is uncertain. Trimming shortened V by 3 bases and J by 6 bases, and 13 bases separated the two germline ends. The CDR3 sequence is 13 residues long. Germline values: CDR1 SQVTM, CDR2 ANQGSEA. Here the CDR3 reads CSVDRRSSDTQYF. The CDR3 nucleotides read TGCAGCGTTGACCGTAGATCGAGCGATACGCAGTATTTT.

The gene calls are TRBV5-5 and TRBJ2-3; 10 positions match TRBD2. Germline values: CDR1 SGHKS, CDR2 YYEKEE (reference sequence). The CDR3 runs 15 residues. Trimming at V came to 7 bases and at J to 1 base, leaving 6 bases not matched to a gene. The DNA of the CDR3 is TGTGCCAGCGGCTATGGACTAGCGGGCACAGATACGCAGTATTTT. This translates into CASGYGLAGTDTQYF.

This clonotype has a count of ten or more. The V and J genes are TRBV6-5 and TRBJ1-3; D is unresolved. Trimming shortened V by 0 bases and J by 7 bases, and 10 bases separated the two germline ends. This CDR3 region has 14 residues. Germline CDR1 MNHEY, CDR2 SVGAGI. CDR3 sequence (DNA): TGTGCCAGCAGTTACTCGAAGAATGGCAACACCATATATTTT. This codes for CASSYSKNGNTIYF.

This chain uses TRBV5-1 with TRBJ2-2; D not resolved. V was cut by 0 bases and J by 5 bases, with 8 bases left in between. This CDR3 comprises 14 residues. Germline assignment: CDR1 SGHRS and CDR2 YFSETQ. CDR3 protein: CASSLGYDTGELFF. CDR3 DNA: TGCGCCAGCAGCTTGGGTTACGATACCGGGGAGCTGTTTTTT. Together with reference TRBV5-1 and TRBJ2-2, the CDR3 gives the full variable domain: KAGVTQTPRYLIKTRGQQVTLSCSPISGHRSVSWYQQTPGQGLQFLFEYFSETQRNKGNFPGRFSGRQFSNSRSEMNVSTLELGDSALYLCASSLGYDTGELFFGEGSRLTVL.

The table lists this clonotype with a few counts. J is TRBJ1-1 and V is TRBV7-3; no clear D. Trimming took off 1 base at V and 7 bases at J, with 10 bases between the two ends. Looked up from germline, CDR1 is SGHTA and CDR2 is FQGTGA. The CDR3 has 13 amino acids. The CDR3 loop reads CASSLSLKGEAFF. In DNA, the CDR3 is TGTGCCAGCAGCTTAAGCCTCAAGGGTGAAGCTTTCTTT.

The J gene is TRBJ1-1, the V gene TRBV20-1; D perhaps matches TRBD1 (5 bases). This CDR3 region has 14 residues. The V gene's germline CDR1 is DFQATT and CDR2 SNEGSKA (reference sequence). V lost 0 bases and J 9 bases, leaving 17 bases between the germline ends. The CDR3 loop reads CSARDPSGPPQAFF. The CDR3 DNA follows: TGCAGTGCTAGAGATCCCTCGGGACCTCCACAAGCTTTCTTT.

This clonotype came up many times. This chain joins TRBV6-1 and TRBJ2-1; 7 positions agree with TRBD1. Germline V gene sequence: CDR1 MNHNS, CDR2 SASEGT. The junction had 7 bases not matched to a gene; V was cut back by 5 bases and J by 9 bases. CDR3 length: 13 amino acids. The chain's CDR3 is CASSLLGDSEQFF. CDR3 coding DNA: TGTGCCAGCAGTCTCCTTGGGGACAGTGAGCAGTTCTTC.